Below, 22 T cell receptor beta chains from the same sample are listed, as sequenced in a study of blood T cell repertoires in COVID-19. Produced via immunoSEQ multiplex PCR; TCRdb's table is partial and in-frame only. Of just under 50,000 clones in the sample, around 84% were seen once. The sequenced material came from peripheral blood. The receptors here all came from a human donor in a cohort sampled during active COVID-19.

This clone has just one count. The chain links TRBV5-1 to TRBJ2-3; 12 positions agree with TRBD2. This CDR3 spans 16 amino acids. J lost 0 bases, V lost 4 bases, and 3 bases had no gene match. Germline CDR1 SGHRS, CDR2 YFSETQ. The CDR3 is CASSPGLAGSTDTQYF. DNA of the CDR3: TGCGCCAGCAGCCCCGGACTAGCGGGGAGCACAGATACGCAGTATTTT.

This chain connects TRBV5-8 to TRBJ2-1, with 11 positions matching TRBD1. V was pared by 4 bases and J by 2 bases, with 2 bases of the junction left unmatched. CDR3 size: 15 residues. Germline V lookup: CDR1 SGHTS, CDR2 YDEGEE. CDR3 loop: CASSRTGGAYNEQFF. In DNA form, the CDR3 reads TGTGCCAGCAGCAGGACAGGGGGCGCCTACAATGAGCAGTTCTTC.

V usage is TRBV4-1 and J usage is TRBJ1-2; 7 bases match TRBD1. The CDR3 covers 15 residues. Trimming at V came to 1 base and at J to 4 bases, leaving 6 bases not matched to a gene. CDR1 and CDR2 (germline): MGHRA, YSYEKL. This CDR3 reads CASSQVQGQPYGYTF. CDR3 coding DNA: TGCGCCAGCAGCCAAGTCCAGGGACAGCCCTATGGCTACACCTTC.

This clone was recorded a few times. The chain uses TRBV3-1 (or the pseudogene TRBV3-2) and TRBJ2-1; D may be TRBD2 (8 bases). Germline CDR1 reads LGHDT; CDR2 reads YNNKEL (reference sequence). The V and J ends lost 4 bases and 8 bases respectively, with 21 bases between them. The CDR3 covers 16 residues. DNA for the CDR3: TGTGCCAGCAGCCTAGGGACAGCGGGAGTAATCGATGAGCAGTTCTTC. This gives the protein CASSLGTAGVIDEQFF.

This chain joins TRBV6-5 and TRBJ2-1, with TRBD2 matching 12 bases. V lost 4 bases to trimming and J lost 4 bases; unmatched junction nucleotides: 2. CDR1 is MNHEY and CDR2 is SVGAGI in the germline V gene. CDR3 length: 15 amino acids. The CDR3 DNA reads as TGTGCCAGCAGTTCCGGGACTAGCGGGTACAATGAGCAGTTCTTC. Translating it yields CASSSGTSGYNEQFF.

The rearrangement uses TRBV3-1 (or the pseudogene TRBV3-2) and TRBJ1-5, with D perhaps TRBD1 (5 bases). V lost 5 bases to trimming and J lost 7 bases, with 12 bases between them. The germline gives CDR1 LGHDT, CDR2 YNNKEL (reference sequence). This CDR3 is built from 13 residues. The CDR3: CASSTRQSQPQHF. Written as DNA, the CDR3 is TGTGCCAGCAGCACCCGACAGTCACAGCCCCAGCATTTT.

The chain uses TRBV30 and TRBJ2-2; 10 nucleotides align to TRBD2. The CDR3 covers 16 residues. Germline CDR1 GTSNPN, CDR2 SVGIG (reference sequence). The V gene end was trimmed by 1 base and the J gene end by 5 bases; junction bases not matched to a gene: 7. The CDR3 loop is CAWSGLAGVGTGELFF. For the CDR3, the DNA is TGTGCCTGGAGTGGCCTAGCGGGAGTTGGTACCGGGGAGCTGTTTTTT.

Only one count was recorded for this clone. The chain carries TRBV5-4 and TRBJ1-1; the match to TRBD1 covers 9 bases. The CDR3 is 16 amino acids. The trim removed 5 bases at V and 2 bases at J, leaving 10 bases unmatched. Germline CDR1 SGHNT, CDR2 YYREEE (reference sequence). This CDR3 reads CASRSGTGNANTEAFF. For the CDR3, the DNA is TGTGCCAGCAGATCCGGGACAGGGAATGCTAACACTGAAGCTTTCTTT.

CDR3 DNA sequence: TGCGCCAGCAGCTTGGTAGGCGGGGCCTCCTACAATGAGCAGTTCTTC. It codes for CASSLVGGASYNEQFF. This rearrangement joins TRBV5-1 to TRBJ2-1; possibly TRBD2 for D (6 bases). Germline CDR1 is SGHRS and CDR2 is YFSETQ. V was clipped by 0 bases and J by 0 bases, with 10 bases between them. The CDR3 covers 16 residues.

This chain joins TRBV4-1 and TRBJ1-5, with TRBD1 as a possible D gene (5 bases). Germline CDR1 is MGHRA and CDR2 is YSYEKL. The CDR3 runs to 16 residues. V was trimmed by 4 bases and J by 3 bases, leaving 16 bases between them. The chain's CDR3 is CASSPLQTRDNQPQHF. The CDR3 nucleotides are TGCGCCAGCAGCCCTCTACAGACCAGGGACAATCAGCCCCAGCATTTT.

This clone was observed a handful of times. This chain links TRBV3-1 (or the pseudogene TRBV3-2) with TRBJ1-1, with 8 positions matching TRBD1. CDR1 and CDR2 (germline): LGHDT, YNNKEL (reference sequence). The junction had 3 bases not matched to a gene; V was cut back by 4 bases and J by 5 bases. This CDR3 has 13 amino acids. CDR3 nucleotides: TGTGCCAGCAGCCCCGACAGGGGAACTGAAGCTTTCTTT. It is translated as CASSPDRGTEAFF.

The chain links TRBV6-4 to TRBJ1-2, with D unclear. The CDR3 covers 13 residues. Germline lookup yields CDR1 MRHNA and CDR2 SNTAGT. With 4 bases removed from V and 3 bases from J, the gap between germline ends came to 9 bases. The CDR3 coding sequence is TGTGCCAGCAGTGTAGACGGAGACTATGGCTACACCTTC. Its translation: CASSVDGDYGYTF.

In its sample, this clone was seen a few times. This chain links TRBV28 with TRBJ2-7; 7 bases are a match to TRBD2. The ends lost 3 bases at V and 3 bases at J; junction bases unmatched: 5. The CDR3 spans 14 residues. Per the germline V gene, CDR1 is MDHEN and CDR2 is SYDVKM. Written as DNA, the CDR3 is TGTGCCAGCAGTTTCCTCGGGAGGCTCTACGAGCAGTACTTC. It is translated as CASSFLGRLYEQYF.

This chain connects TRBV24-1 to TRBJ1-4; 9 bases are a match to TRBD1. This CDR3 is 14 amino acids long. Germline values: CDR1 KGHDR, CDR2 SFDVKD. J gave up 7 bases and V 3 bases, and 2 bases lay outside the gene matches. DNA of the CDR3: TGTGCCACCAGTGATCGACAGGGGGGTGAAAAACTGTTTTTT. Translated, it gives CATSDRQGGEKLFF.

This clone was picked up a small number of times. This chain connects TRBV9 to TRBJ2-7, with 8 positions matching TRBD2. The CDR3 runs 14 residues. The V segment lost 2 bases and the J segment 0 bases; nucleotides outside the gene matches: 1. Germline V gene data show CDR1 as SGDLS and CDR2 as YYNGEE. The CDR3 region has the DNA TGTGCCAGCAGCGTTAGCGGGAACTCCTACGAGCAGTACTTC. Amino acids: CASSVSGNSYEQYF.

V gene TRBV19 combines with J gene TRBJ2-7; 7 nucleotides match TRBD2. V shed 0 bases, J shed 0 bases, and the junction held 2 bases outside the gene matches. This CDR3 has 15 amino acids. The V gene's germline CDR1 is LNHDA and CDR2 SQIVND (reference sequence). Here the CDR3 DNA reads TGTGCCAGTAGTATAGACGGCGGGAGCTCCTACGAGCAGTACTTC. It codes for CASSIDGGSSYEQYF.

The V gene is TRBV11-2, the J gene TRBJ2-6; 9 bases agree with TRBD1. CDR1 is SGHAT and CDR2 is FQNNGV in the germline V gene. The CDR3 is made up of 17 amino acids. V trimming: 5 bases; J trimming: 8 bases; junction bases outside the gene matches: 13. The CDR3 coding sequence is TGTGCCAGCAGCCCCCGGTCAGGGACAGGGACCACCAACGTCCTGACTTTC. Amino acid sequence: CASSPRSGTGTTNVLTF. The whole variable domain, filled in from reference TRBV11-2 and TRBJ2-6, reads EAGVAQSPRYKIIEKRQSVAFWCNPISGHATLYWYQQILGQGPKLLIQFQNNGVVDDSQLPKDRFSAERLKGVDSTLKIQPAKLEDSAVYLCASSPRSGTGTTNVLTFGAGSRLTVL.

V and J are TRBV5-4 and TRBJ2-5, with a possible D match to TRBD1 (6 bases). From germline, CDR1 is SGHNT and CDR2 YYREEE (reference sequence). V lost 0 bases and J lost 5, with 8 bases in between. This CDR3 is built from 13 residues. The CDR3 is CASSLDREETQYF. The CDR3, as DNA: TGTGCCAGCAGCTTGGACAGGGAGGAGACCCAGTACTTC.

The count of this clone is one. The chain employs TRBV19 and TRBJ2-5; 8 bases match TRBD1. The CDR3 has 13 residues. Looked up from germline, CDR1 is LNHDA and CDR2 is SQIVND (reference sequence). J gave up 2 bases and V 8 bases, and 4 bases lay outside the gene matches. CDR3 in amino acids: CASSRDRQETQYF. CDR3 in DNA: TGTGCCAGTTCCCGGGACAGGCAAGAGACCCAGTACTTC.

The rearrangement joins TRBV6-1 to TRBJ2-7, with D maybe TRBD2 (6 bases). In germline, CDR1 is MNHNS, CDR2 SASEGT. Trimming cost V 3 bases and J 1 base, with 10 bases left between them. This CDR3 comprises 14 residues. The CDR3 protein is CASSESGRSYEQYF. The DNA for the CDR3 is TGTGCCAGCAGTGAGTCCGGGAGATCCTACGAGCAGTACTTC.

This chain joins TRBV29-1 and TRBJ1-2, with D possibly matching TRBD1 (6 bases). This CDR3 comprises 12 residues. CDR1 SQVTM and CDR2 ANQGSEA come from the germline V gene. Trimming took off 6 bases at V and 8 bases at J, with 16 bases between the two ends. CDR3 loop: CSVEGGPEGYTF. In DNA, the CDR3 is TGCAGCGTCGAGGGGGGGCCCGAGGGCTACACCTTC.

The table lists this clone with a few counts. The chain couples TRBV4-2 to TRBJ1-6; D not certain. V shed 1 base and J shed 9 bases, with 13 bases lying between them. The CDR3 has 15 residues. From germline, CDR1 is LGHNA and CDR2 YNFKEQ. The CDR3 spells CASSQGIRGSSPLHF. As DNA, the CDR3 is TGTGCCAGCAGCCAAGGAATTCGGGGTAGTTCACCCCTCCACTTT.